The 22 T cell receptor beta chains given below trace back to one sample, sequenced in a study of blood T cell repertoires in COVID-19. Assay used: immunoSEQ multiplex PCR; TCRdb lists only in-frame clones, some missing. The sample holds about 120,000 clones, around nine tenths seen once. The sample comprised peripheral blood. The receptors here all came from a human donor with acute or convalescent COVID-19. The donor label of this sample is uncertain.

The CDR3 bases are TGTGCCAGCAGCCCTAGCGGGGGTTCCTACAATGAGCAGTTCTTC. Its protein is CASSPSGGSYNEQFF. V is TRBV9 and J is TRBJ2-1; 10 bases match TRBD2. The CDR3 covers 15 residues. Looked up from germline, CDR1 is SGDLS and CDR2 is YYNGEE. V shed 4 bases and J 1 base; nucleotides not matched to a gene: 2. Full variable domain (missing parts from reference TRBV9 and TRBJ2-1): DSGVTQTPKHLITATGQRVTLRCSPRSGDLSVYWYQQSLDQGLQFLIQYYNGEERAKGNILERFSAQQFPDLHSELNLSSLELGDSALYFCASSPSGGSYNEQFFGPGTRLTVL.

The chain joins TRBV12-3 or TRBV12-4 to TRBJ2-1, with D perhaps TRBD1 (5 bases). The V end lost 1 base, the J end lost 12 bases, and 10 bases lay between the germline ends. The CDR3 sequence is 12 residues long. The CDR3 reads CASSLGRGGQFF. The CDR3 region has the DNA TGTGCCAGCAGTTTAGGAAGGGGTGGGCAGTTCTTC.

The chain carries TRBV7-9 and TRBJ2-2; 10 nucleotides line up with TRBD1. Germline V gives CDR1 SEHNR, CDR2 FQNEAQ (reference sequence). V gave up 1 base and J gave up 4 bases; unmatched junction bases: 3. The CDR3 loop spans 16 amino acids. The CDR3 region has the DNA TGTGCCAGCAGCTTAGGACAGGGGGCTATCACCGGGGAGCTGTTTTTT. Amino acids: CASSLGQGAITGELFF.

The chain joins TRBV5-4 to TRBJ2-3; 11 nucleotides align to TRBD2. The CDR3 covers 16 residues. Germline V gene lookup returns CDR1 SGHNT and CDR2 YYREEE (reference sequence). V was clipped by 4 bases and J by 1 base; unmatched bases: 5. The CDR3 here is CASSPRSGRGTDTQYF. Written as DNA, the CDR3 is TGTGCCAGCAGCCCGCGTAGCGGGAGGGGCACAGATACGCAGTATTTT.

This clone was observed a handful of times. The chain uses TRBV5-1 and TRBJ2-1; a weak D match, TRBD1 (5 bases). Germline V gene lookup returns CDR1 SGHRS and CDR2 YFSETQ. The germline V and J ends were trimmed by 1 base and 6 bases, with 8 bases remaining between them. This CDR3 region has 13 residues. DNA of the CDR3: TGCGCCAGCAGCTTGACAGGCATCAATGAGCAGTTCTTC. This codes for CASSLTGINEQFF. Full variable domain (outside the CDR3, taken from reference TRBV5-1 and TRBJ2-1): KAGVTQTPRYLIKTRGQQVTLSCSPISGHRSVSWYQQTPGQGLQFLFEYFSETQRNKGNFPGRFSGRQFSNSRSEMNVSTLELGDSALYLCASSLTGINEQFFGPGTRLTVL.

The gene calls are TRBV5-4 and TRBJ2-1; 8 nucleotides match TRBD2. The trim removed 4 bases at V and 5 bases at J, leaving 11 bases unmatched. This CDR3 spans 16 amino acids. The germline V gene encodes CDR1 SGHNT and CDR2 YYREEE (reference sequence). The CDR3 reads CASSTFTSGQHNEQFF. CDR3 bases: TGTGCCAGCAGCACCTTTACTAGCGGACAGCACAATGAGCAGTTCTTC. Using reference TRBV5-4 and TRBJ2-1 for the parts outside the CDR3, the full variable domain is ETGVTQSPTHLIKTRGQQVTLRCSSQSGHNTVSWYQQALGQGPQFIFQYYREEENGRGNFPPRFSGLQFPNYSSELNVNALELDDSALYLCASSTFTSGQHNEQFFGPGTRLTVL.

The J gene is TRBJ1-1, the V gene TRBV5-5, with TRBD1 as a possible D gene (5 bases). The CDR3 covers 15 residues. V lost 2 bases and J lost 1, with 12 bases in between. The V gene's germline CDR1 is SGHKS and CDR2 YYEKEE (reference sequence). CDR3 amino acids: CASSLLTVPNTEAFF. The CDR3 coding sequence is TGTGCCAGCAGCTTACTGACAGTTCCGAACACTGAAGCTTTCTTT.

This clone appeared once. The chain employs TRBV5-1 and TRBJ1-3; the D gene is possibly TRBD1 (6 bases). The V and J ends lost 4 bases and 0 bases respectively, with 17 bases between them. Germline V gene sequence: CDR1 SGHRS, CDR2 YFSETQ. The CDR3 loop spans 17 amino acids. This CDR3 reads CASSVGQTTSSGNTIYF. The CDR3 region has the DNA TGCGCCAGCAGCGTGGGACAAACCACGAGCTCTGGAAACACCATATATTTT. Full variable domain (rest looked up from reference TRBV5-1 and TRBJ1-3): KAGVTQTPRYLIKTRGQQVTLSCSPISGHRSVSWYQQTPGQGLQFLFEYFSETQRNKGNFPGRFSGRQFSNSRSEMNVSTLELGDSALYLCASSVGQTTSSGNTIYFGEGSWLTVV.

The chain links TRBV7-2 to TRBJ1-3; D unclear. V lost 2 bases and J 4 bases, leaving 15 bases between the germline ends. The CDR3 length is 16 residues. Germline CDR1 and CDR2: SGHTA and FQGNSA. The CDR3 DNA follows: TGTGCCAGCAGCTTAAACTCCAGGAGGACGGGAAACACCATATATTTT. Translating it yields CASSLNSRRTGNTIYF.

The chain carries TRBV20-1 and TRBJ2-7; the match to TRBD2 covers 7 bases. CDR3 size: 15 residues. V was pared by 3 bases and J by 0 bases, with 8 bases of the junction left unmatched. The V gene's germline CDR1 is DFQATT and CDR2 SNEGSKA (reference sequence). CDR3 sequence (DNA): TGCAGTGCTAGTCCCGGCGGGAGAGGCTCCTACGAGCAGTACTTC. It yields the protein CSASPGGRGSYEQYF.

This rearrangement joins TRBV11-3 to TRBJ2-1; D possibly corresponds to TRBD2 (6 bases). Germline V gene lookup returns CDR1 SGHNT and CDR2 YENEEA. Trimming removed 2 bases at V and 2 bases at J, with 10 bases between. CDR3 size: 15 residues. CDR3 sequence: CASSLIAAPYNEQFF. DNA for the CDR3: TGTGCCAGCAGCTTAATAGCGGCCCCCTACAATGAGCAGTTCTTC.

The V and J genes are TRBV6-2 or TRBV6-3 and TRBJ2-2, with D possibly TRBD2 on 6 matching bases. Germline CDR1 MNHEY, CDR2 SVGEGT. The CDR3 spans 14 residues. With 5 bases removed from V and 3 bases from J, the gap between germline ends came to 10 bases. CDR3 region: CASSTGRDTGELFF. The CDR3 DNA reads TGTGCCAGCAGTACCGGGAGAGACACCGGGGAGCTGTTTTTT.

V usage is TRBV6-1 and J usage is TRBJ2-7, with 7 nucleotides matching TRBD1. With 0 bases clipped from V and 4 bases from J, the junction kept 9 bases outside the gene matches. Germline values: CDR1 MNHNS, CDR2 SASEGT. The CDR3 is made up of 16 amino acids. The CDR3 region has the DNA TGTGCCAGCAGTGAAGCTCCGGGACAGTCGATTTACGAGCAGTACTTC. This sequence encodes CASSEAPGQSIYEQYF.

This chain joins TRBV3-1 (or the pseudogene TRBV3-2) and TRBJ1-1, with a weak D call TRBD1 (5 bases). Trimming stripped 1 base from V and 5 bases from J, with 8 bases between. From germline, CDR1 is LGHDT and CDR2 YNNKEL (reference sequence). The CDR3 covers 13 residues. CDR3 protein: CASSQAGFTEAFF. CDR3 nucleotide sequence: TGTGCCAGCAGCCAAGCAGGGTTTACTGAAGCTTTCTTT.

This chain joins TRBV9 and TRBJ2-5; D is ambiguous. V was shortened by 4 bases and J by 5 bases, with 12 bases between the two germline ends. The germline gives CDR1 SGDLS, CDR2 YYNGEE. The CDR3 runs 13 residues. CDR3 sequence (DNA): TGTGCCAGCAGCACCCGCCTCGGGGAGACCCAGTACTTC. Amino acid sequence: CASSTRLGETQYF.

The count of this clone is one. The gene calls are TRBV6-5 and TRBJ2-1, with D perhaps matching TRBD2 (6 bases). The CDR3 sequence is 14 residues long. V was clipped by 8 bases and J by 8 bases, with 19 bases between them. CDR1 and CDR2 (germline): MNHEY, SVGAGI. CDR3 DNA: TGTGCCAGCCGCTCCGGGACTGGGAAAGATGAGCAGTTCTTC. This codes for CASRSGTGKDEQFF.

Here the CDR3 reads CASSPNFGAPSQETQYF. For the CDR3, the DNA is TGTGCCAGCAGCCCGAACTTTGGGGCCCCTAGCCAAGAGACCCAGTACTTC. This chain connects TRBV7-2 to TRBJ2-5; D may be TRBD1 (5 bases). Trimming cost V 5 bases and J 1 base, with 20 bases left between them. Per germline, CDR1 SGHTA and CDR2 FQGNSA. This CDR3 is 17 amino acids long.

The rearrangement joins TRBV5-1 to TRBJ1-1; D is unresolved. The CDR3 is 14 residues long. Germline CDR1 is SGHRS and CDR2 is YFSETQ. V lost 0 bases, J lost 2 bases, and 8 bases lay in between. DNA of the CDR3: TGCGCCAGCAGCTTGGGGCGGCCAAACACTGAAGCTTTCTTT. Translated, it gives CASSLGRPNTEAFF. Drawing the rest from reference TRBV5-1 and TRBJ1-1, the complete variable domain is KAGVTQTPRYLIKTRGQQVTLSCSPISGHRSVSWYQQTPGQGLQFLFEYFSETQRNKGNFPGRFSGRQFSNSRSEMNVSTLELGDSALYLCASSLGRPNTEAFFGQGTRLTVV.

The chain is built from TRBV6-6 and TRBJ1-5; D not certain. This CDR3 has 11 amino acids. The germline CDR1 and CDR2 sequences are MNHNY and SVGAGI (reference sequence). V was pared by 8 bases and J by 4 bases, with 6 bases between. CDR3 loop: CASGRNQPQHF. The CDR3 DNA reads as TGTGCCAGCGGGAGAAATCAGCCCCAGCATTTT.

CDR3 amino acids: CASSSSREWTGELFF. The DNA for the CDR3 is TGTGCCAGCAGTTCATCGCGGGAGTGGACCGGGGAGCTGTTTTTT. This chain connects TRBV28 to TRBJ2-2; TRBD2 matches at 7 bases. The CDR3 has 15 amino acids. The V segment lost 4 bases and the J segment 5 bases; nucleotides outside the gene matches: 7. Germline loops: CDR1 MDHEN, CDR2 SYDVKM.

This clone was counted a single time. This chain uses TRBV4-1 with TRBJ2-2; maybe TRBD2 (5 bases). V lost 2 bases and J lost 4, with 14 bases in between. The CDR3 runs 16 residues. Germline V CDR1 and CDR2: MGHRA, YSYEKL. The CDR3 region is CASSQPARAGTGELFF. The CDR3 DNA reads TGCGCCAGCAGCCAACCCGCTCGTGCGGGCACCGGGGAGCTGTTTTTT.

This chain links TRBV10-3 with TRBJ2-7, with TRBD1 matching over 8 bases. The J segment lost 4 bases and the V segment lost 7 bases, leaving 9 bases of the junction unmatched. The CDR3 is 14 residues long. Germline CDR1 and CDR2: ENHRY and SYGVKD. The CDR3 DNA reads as TGTGCCATCAACCACAGGGGGGTGGGTTACGAGCAGTACTTC. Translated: CAINHRGVGYEQYF.